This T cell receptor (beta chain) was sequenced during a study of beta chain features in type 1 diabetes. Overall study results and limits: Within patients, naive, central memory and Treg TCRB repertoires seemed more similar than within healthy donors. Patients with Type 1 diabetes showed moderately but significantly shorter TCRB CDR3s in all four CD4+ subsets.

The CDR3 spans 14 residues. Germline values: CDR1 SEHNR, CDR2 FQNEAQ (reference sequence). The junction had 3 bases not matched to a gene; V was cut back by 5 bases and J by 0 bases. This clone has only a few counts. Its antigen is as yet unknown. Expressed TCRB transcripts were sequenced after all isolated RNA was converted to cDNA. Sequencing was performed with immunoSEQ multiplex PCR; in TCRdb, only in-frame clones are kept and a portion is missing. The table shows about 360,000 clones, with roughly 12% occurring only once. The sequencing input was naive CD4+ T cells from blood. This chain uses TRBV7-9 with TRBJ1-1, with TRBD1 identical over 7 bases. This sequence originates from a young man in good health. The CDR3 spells CASSTTGMNTEAFF. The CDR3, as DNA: TGTGCCAGCAGCACGACAGGGATGAACACTGAAGCTTTCTTT.